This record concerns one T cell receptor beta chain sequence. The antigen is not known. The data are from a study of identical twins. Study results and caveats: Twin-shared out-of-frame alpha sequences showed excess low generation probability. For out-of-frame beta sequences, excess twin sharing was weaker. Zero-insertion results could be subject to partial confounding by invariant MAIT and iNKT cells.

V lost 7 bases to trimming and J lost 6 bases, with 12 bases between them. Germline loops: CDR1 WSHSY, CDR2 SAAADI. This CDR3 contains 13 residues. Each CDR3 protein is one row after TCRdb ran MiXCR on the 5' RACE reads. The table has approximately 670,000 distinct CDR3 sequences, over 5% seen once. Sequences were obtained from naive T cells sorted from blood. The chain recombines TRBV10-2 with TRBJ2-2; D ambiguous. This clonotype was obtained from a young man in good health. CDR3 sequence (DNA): TGCGCCAGCACCAACTCTAGAGCCGGGGAGCTGTTTTTT. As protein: CASTNSRAGELFF.